Below are 16 T cell receptor beta chains sequenced from a single sample in a study of T cell changes during pregnancy in multiple sclerosis. Clones were sequenced by immunoSEQ multiplex PCR, and TCRdb holds only the in-frame ones, with some missing. The sample has roughly 100,000 clones; 75% to 95% are singletons. The sequenced sample was peripheral blood, obtained after pregnancy. The source of these receptors is a female donor in good health, enrolled as a control in a pregnancy study.

The chain recombines TRBV6-5 with TRBJ1-5; 8 nucleotides match TRBD1. This CDR3 spans 15 amino acids. Losses at the gene ends were 4 bases for V and 4 bases for J; bases not matched to a gene: 6. CDR1 is MNHEY, CDR2 SVGAGI, per germline. CDR3 bases: TGTGCCAGCAGTTCTGAAACAGGGGGTAATCAGCCCCAGCATTTT. Protein: CASSSETGGNQPQHF.

In regard to this clone: One end of the junction does not line up with germline, which may come from a read error. The chain has TRBV14 and TRBJ1-2, with no clear D. The CDR3 spans 11 residues. Germline assignment: CDR1 SGHDN and CDR2 FVKESK. The CDR3 spells CASSQFGLTSF. In DNA form, the CDR3 reads TGTGCCAGCAGTCAATTTGGACTGACCTCTTTC.

The chain couples TRBV7-6 to TRBJ1-2, with a tentative D call TRBD1 (6 bases). Germline CDR1 is SGHVS and CDR2 is FNYEAQ. This CDR3 spans 13 amino acids. Trimming shortened V by 9 bases and J by 2 bases, and 13 bases separated the two germline ends. In nucleotides, the CDR3 is TGTGCCAGTCAACAGGGACCAAACTATGGCTACACCTTC. Amino acid sequence: CASQQGPNYGYTF.

The chain employs TRBV4-1 and TRBJ1-6; the D is unclear. V lost 4 bases and J lost 8, with 18 bases in between. Germline V gene data show CDR1 as MGHRA and CDR2 as YSYEKL. This CDR3 has 16 amino acids. CDR3 sequence (DNA): TGCGCCAGCAGCCTTTTGAATGTCGAGGGATATTCACCCCTCCACTTT. It is translated as CASSLLNVEGYSPLHF.

This chain uses TRBV30 with TRBJ2-3; possible D gene TRBD1, 5 bases. The CDR3 extends over 14 amino acids. V was trimmed by 1 base and J by 3 bases, leaving 11 bases between them. CDR1 is GTSNPN, CDR2 SVGIG, per germline (reference sequence). CDR3 DNA sequence: TGTGCCTGGAGTGAATGGGGCGAAACAGATACGCAGTATTTT. Translated, it gives CAWSEWGETDTQYF. Based on the CDR3 plus reference TRBV30 and TRBJ2-3, the full variable domain is SQTIHQWPATLVQPVGSPLSLECTVEGTSNPNLYWYRQAAGRGLQLLFYSVGIGQISSEVPQNLSASRPQDRQFILSSKKLLLSDSGFYLCAWSEWGETDTQYFGPGTRLTVL.

This chain uses TRBV5-6 with TRBJ1-2; D might be TRBD1 (5 bases). CDR1 and CDR2 (germline): SGHDT, YYEEEE. Trimming took 0 bases from V and 3 from J, leaving 9 bases between them. The CDR3 spans 14 residues. CDR3 in amino acids: CASSLGGNYYGYTF. As DNA, the CDR3 is TGTGCCAGCAGCTTGGGGGGCAATTACTATGGCTACACCTTC.

V usage is TRBV7-9 and J usage is TRBJ2-7, with 8 bases aligning to TRBD2. The junction had 6 bases not matched to a gene; V was cut back by 5 bases and J by 3 bases. The CDR3 runs 14 residues. Germline values: CDR1 SEHNR, CDR2 FQNEAQ (reference sequence). This CDR3 is CASSAQRGSYEQYF. As DNA, the CDR3 is TGTGCCAGCAGCGCCCAGCGGGGGAGCTACGAGCAGTACTTC.

CDR3 nucleotide sequence: TGTGCCAGCAGCCCACAGGAGAGCTCTGGAAACACCATATATTTT. This sequence encodes CASSPQESSGNTIYF. The chain recombines TRBV7-9 with TRBJ1-3; D perhaps matches TRBD1 (5 bases). The germline V gene encodes CDR1 SEHNR and CDR2 FQNEAQ (reference sequence). The CDR3 contains 15 residues. The V gene lost 5 bases and the J gene lost 0 bases, with 11 bases spanning the gap.

This clone was recorded once. At one boundary the junction diverges from the germline segment, which might be a read error. This chain connects TRBV6-5 to TRBJ1-2, with D possibly TRBD1 on 6 matching bases. Germline-derived CDR1 and CDR2 are MNHEY and SVGAGI. The CDR3 loop spans 13 amino acids. The CDR3 region is CASIHSGGQLDNF. CDR3 coding DNA: TGTGCCAGCATCCATTCAGGAGGACAGTTAGACAACTTC.

This chain links TRBV4-3 with TRBJ1-1, with unresolved D. Trimming stripped 0 bases from V and 3 bases from J, with 8 bases between. Germline V lookup: CDR1 LGHNA, CDR2 YSLEER. This CDR3 is 14 amino acids long. This CDR3 reads CASSQDRSYTEAFF. CDR3 in DNA: TGCGCCAGCAGCCAAGATCGAAGCTACACTGAAGCTTTCTTT.

The chain is built from TRBV4-3 and TRBJ1-2, with D perhaps TRBD1 (6 bases). CDR1 LGHNA and CDR2 YSLEER come from the germline V gene. The CDR3 is made up of 15 amino acids. Trimming took 3 bases from V and 4 from J, leaving 15 bases between them. The CDR3 DNA is TGCGCCAGCAGCCAGGAAACAGGGTATCGCTATGGCTACACCTTC. This encodes CASSQETGYRYGYTF.

The V gene is TRBV4-1, the J gene TRBJ2-7; TRBD1 agrees at 10 bases. The CDR3 covers 15 residues. Germline-derived CDR1 and CDR2 are MGHRA and YSYEKL. With 3 bases clipped from V and 4 bases from J, the junction kept 6 bases outside the gene matches. The CDR3 bases are TGCGCCAGCAGCCAGAGCGGGACAGGGGAATACGAGCAGTACTTC. Translating it yields CASSQSGTGEYEQYF.

The chain's CDR3 is CASSLGHPNTEAFF. Here the CDR3 DNA reads TGTGCCAGCAGCTTGGGACACCCGAACACTGAAGCTTTCTTT. V and J are TRBV7-9 and TRBJ1-1; possible D gene TRBD1, 6 bases. The CDR3 totals 14 residues. Trimming removed 3 bases from V and 1 base from J, with 9 bases in between. Germline V gene lookup returns CDR1 SEHNR and CDR2 FQNEAQ (reference sequence). The entire variable domain, with the rest obtained from reference TRBV7-9 and TRBJ1-1, is as follows: DTGVSQNPRHKITKRGQNVTFRCDPISEHNRLYWYRQTLGQGPEFLTYFQNEAQLEKSRLLSDRFSAERPKGSFSTLEIQRTEQGDSAMYLCASSLGHPNTEAFFGQGTRLTVV.

The CDR3 protein is CASSPGEDYSNQPQHF. The DNA for the CDR3 is TGTGCCAGCTCACCGGGAGAGGATTATAGCAATCAGCCCCAGCATTTT. The chain uses TRBV18 and TRBJ1-5; D remains unclear. V lost 3 bases to trimming and J lost 0 bases, with 12 bases between them. Looked up from germline, CDR1 is KGHSH and CDR2 is LQKENI. This CDR3 contains 16 residues.

The chain uses TRBV7-2 and TRBJ2-5; TRBD1 aligns across 7 bases. Germline values: CDR1 SGHTA, CDR2 FQGNSA. J gave up 5 bases and V 3 bases, and 9 bases lay outside the gene matches. The CDR3 is 15 residues long. The chain's CDR3 is CASSFTNTGVETQYF. CDR3 DNA sequence: TGTGCCAGCAGCTTCACTAATACAGGGGTTGAGACCCAGTACTTC.

The chain has TRBV14 and TRBJ1-3; D is uncertain. Per germline, CDR1 SGHDN and CDR2 FVKESK. The V end lost 4 bases, the J end lost 4 bases, and 8 bases lay between the germline ends. The CDR3 consists of 13 residues. CDR3 sequence: CASSPGEGNTIYF. Here the CDR3 DNA reads TGTGCCAGCAGCCCCGGAGAGGGAAACACCATATATTTT.